The 9 T cell receptor beta chains below were found in one sample sequenced in a study of T-cell reconstitution after alpha-beta-depleted transplantation in children. Construction of the TCRbeta library involved unique molecular identifiers. From the PCR reads, TCRdb called clonotypes with MiXCR, one entry per CDR3 protein. The table lists more than 550,000 distinct CDR3 sequences, over 9.5% of them singletons. The starting material was PBMCs from the stem cell graft donor, obtained from the stem cell graft. Receptors were obtained from a human donor who donated a stem cell graft to a child with acute myeloid leukemia.

This clonotype was counted only a few times. The genes are TRBV9 and TRBJ1-4; 7 bases are shared with TRBD1. CDR1 is SGDLS and CDR2 is YYNGEE in the germline V gene. The CDR3 runs 14 residues. The junction had 10 bases not matched to a gene; V was cut back by 2 bases and J by 12 bases. In nucleotides, the CDR3 is TGTGCCAGCAGCGTGACGACAGGGATGAAAGAACTGTTTTTT. It specifies CASSVTTGMKELFF.

The chain uses TRBV30 and TRBJ1-5, with no clear D. The germline V gene has CDR1 GTSNPN and CDR2 SVGIG (reference sequence). The CDR3 extends over 13 amino acids. The V end lost 4 bases, the J end lost 1 base, and 8 bases lay between the germline ends. The CDR3 DNA reads TGTGCCTGGACCCGAGGAAGCAATCAGCCCCAGCATTTT. Translated, it gives CAWTRGSNQPQHF.

This clonotype was detected a few times. A single base separates this from a much larger clone, so it may be a read error. The chain joins TRBV7-8 to TRBJ2-1; a weak D match, TRBD1 (6 bases). V was shortened by 4 bases and J by 6 bases, with 10 bases between the two germline ends. Germline loops: CDR1 SGHVS, CDR2 FQNEAQ. There are 13 residues in the CDR3. The CDR3 DNA reads TGTGCCAGCAGCTCTACAGGGATCAATGAGCAGTTCTTC. Its protein product is CASSSTGINEQFF.

The J gene is TRBJ2-3, the V gene TRBV7-3; 7 bases fit TRBD1. V lost 1 base to trimming and J lost 5 bases; unmatched junction nucleotides: 9. This CDR3 is built from 16 residues. Germline lookup yields CDR1 SGHTA and CDR2 FQGTGA. The CDR3 DNA is TGTGCCAGCAGCTTAAACATCCGACAGGGTGTAGATACGCAGTATTTT. Protein: CASSLNIRQGVDTQYF.

This clonotype was seen at least ten times. The V call is TRBV6-2 or TRBV6-3, the J call TRBJ2-7; D may be TRBD1 (5 bases). V was cut by 7 bases and J by 6 bases, with 13 bases left in between. Germline lookup yields CDR1 MNHEY and CDR2 SVGEGT. The CDR3 has 12 amino acids. The CDR3 DNA sequence: TGTGCCAGCATCGACAGTCGTCGCGAGCAGTACTTC. This sequence encodes CASIDSRREQYF.

This clonotype was counted many times. This chain connects TRBV20-1 to TRBJ1-5; D remains unclear. The CDR3 extends over 11 amino acids. The germline CDR1 and CDR2 sequences are DFQATT and SNEGSKA (reference sequence). The ends were cut back, 3 bases at V and 5 bases at J, with 5 bases in the middle. The CDR3 nucleotides read TGCAGTGCTAGTCCGGATCAGCCCCAGCATTTT. The encoded protein is CSASPDQPQHF.

This chain uses TRBV4-2 with TRBJ2-7; D ambiguous. Germline V lookup: CDR1 LGHNA, CDR2 YNFKEQ. V lost 0 bases, J lost 0 bases, and 9 bases lay in between. The CDR3 length is 15 residues. The CDR3 region has the DNA TGTGCCAGCAGCCAAGAGGACGCTTTCTCCTACGAGCAGTACTTC. Translation gives CASSQEDAFSYEQYF.

This rearrangement joins TRBV19 to TRBJ2-1, with D possibly being TRBD2 (7 bases). Germline CDR1 reads LNHDA; CDR2 reads SQIVND (reference sequence). The V end lost 5 bases, the J end lost 9 bases, and 23 bases lay between the germline ends. This CDR3 spans 16 amino acids. The CDR3, as DNA: TGTGCCAGTAGTTCCCCCCCCAGCGGGAAGGGGGGTGAGCAGTTCTTC. Translating gives CASSSPPSGKGGEQFF. Based on the CDR3 plus reference TRBV19 and TRBJ2-1, the full variable domain is DGGITQSPKYLFRKEGQNVTLSCEQNLNHDAMYWYRQDPGQGLRLIYYSQIVNDFQKGDIAEGYSVSREKKESFPLTVTSAQKNPTAFYLCASSSPPSGKGGEQFFGPGTRLTVL.

The table lists this clonotype with many counts. The chain has TRBV4-3 and TRBJ2-3, with 8 bases fitting TRBD2. V was clipped by 4 bases and J by 6 bases; unmatched bases: 9. This CDR3 is built from 15 residues. CDR1 and CDR2 from the germline V gene are LGHNA and YSLEER. The CDR3 DNA sequence: TGCGCCAGCAGCCTCGGAGCGGGAGTGGAGGATACGCAGTATTTT. Its translation is CASSLGAGVEDTQYF.